The 10 T cell receptor beta chains listed next were all sequenced from one sample in a study of CXCR3-negative and CXCR3-positive naive CD8 T cells. 5' RACE that incorporated UMI labels was used to prepare the TRB cDNA libraries. TCRdb derives one entry per CDR3 protein from the 5' RACE reads, leaving out DNA. The table for this sample gives around 81,000 distinct CDR3 sequences. The sequencing input was naive CXCR3- CD8+ T cells from blood. Subset here: CD45RO-CCR7+CD27+CD95- naive CD8+ T cells lacking CXCR3 (TNR3-). All receptors derive from a human donor in good health. Some clones in this sample may be carry-over from other donors' samples.

The gene calls are TRBV5-5 and TRBJ2-7; the TCRdb call, TRBD1, lacks DNA for checking. The germline CDR1 and CDR2 sequences are SGHKS and YYEKEE (reference sequence). CDR3 length equals 14 residues. The chain's CDR3 is CASSSGGVPYEQYF. Filled out from reference TRBV5-5 and TRBJ2-7, the complete variable domain reads DAGVTQSPTHLIKTRGQQVTLRCSPISGHKSVSWYQQVLGQGPQFIFQYYEKEERGRGNFPDRFSARQFPNYSSELNVNALLLGDSALYLCASSSGGVPYEQYFGPGTRLTVT.

This chain links TRBV5-1 with TRBJ1-2; the TCRdb D gene call, TRBD1, has no DNA to confirm it. Germline-derived CDR1 and CDR2 are SGHRS and YFSETQ. There are 14 residues in the CDR3. CDR3 region: CASSYATGNYGYTF.

The rearrangement joins TRBV7-2 to TRBJ1-1; TCRdb's D gene call, TRBD1, goes unchecked for lack of DNA. Germline V gene sequence: CDR1 SGHTA, CDR2 FQGNSA. The CDR3 runs to 14 residues. The CDR3 protein is CASRLGGADTEAFF.

The gene calls are TRBV14 and TRBJ1-1; no DNA is available, so the TRBD1 call from TCRdb remains unchecked. This CDR3 contains 17 residues. Germline lookup yields CDR1 SGHDN and CDR2 FVKESK. The CDR3 reads CASSQDPAEGVWAEAFF.

The chain uses TRBV28 and TRBJ2-1; the D gene TCRdb calls, TRBD2, cannot be checked with no DNA. Germline values: CDR1 MDHEN, CDR2 SYDVKM. The CDR3 spans 15 residues. The CDR3 is CASSTLVSDYNEQFF.

The J gene is TRBJ2-3, the V gene TRBV6-5; TCRdb designates TRBD1, a call that cannot be tested without DNA. CDR3 length equals 14 residues. The V gene's germline CDR1 is MNHEY and CDR2 SVGAGI. The CDR3 loop is CASSLRDQTDTQYF.

The chain joins TRBV6-5 to TRBJ2-7. The CDR3 spans 13 residues. From germline, CDR1 is MNHEY and CDR2 SVGAGI. The CDR3 sequence: CASSGRGLYEQYF.

The genes are TRBV29-1 and TRBJ2-1. Germline V gives CDR1 SQVTM, CDR2 ANQGSEA. This CDR3 comprises 14 residues. CDR3 loop: CSVEPRSSYNEQFF.

J is TRBJ2-5 and V is TRBV2. CDR1 and CDR2 from the germline V gene are SNHLY and FYNNEI. This CDR3 region has 12 residues. This chain's CDR3 is CASMGFQETQYF. The whole variable domain, remainder taken from reference TRBV2 and TRBJ2-5, is EPEVTQTPSHQVTQMGQEVILRCVPISNHLYFYWYRQILGQKVEFLVSFYNNEISEKSEIFDDQFSVERPDGSNFTLKIRSTKLEDSAMYFCASMGFQETQYFGPGTRLLVL.

The V call is TRBV12-3 or TRBV12-4, the J call TRBJ2-7; without DNA, the TCRdb call of TRBD1 cannot be checked. The CDR3 sequence is 13 residues long. CDR3: CASMGTGWYEQYF.